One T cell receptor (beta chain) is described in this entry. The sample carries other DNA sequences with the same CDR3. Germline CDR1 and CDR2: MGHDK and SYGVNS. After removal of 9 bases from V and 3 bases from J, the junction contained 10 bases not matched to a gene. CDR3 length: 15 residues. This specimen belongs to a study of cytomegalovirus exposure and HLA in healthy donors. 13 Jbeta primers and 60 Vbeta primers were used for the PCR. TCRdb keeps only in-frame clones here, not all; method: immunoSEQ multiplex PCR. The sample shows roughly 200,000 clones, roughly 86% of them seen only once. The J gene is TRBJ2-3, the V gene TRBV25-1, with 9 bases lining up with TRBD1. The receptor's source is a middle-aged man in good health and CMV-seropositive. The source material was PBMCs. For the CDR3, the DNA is TGTGCCAGTAGTCTCGGACAGGGGAAGACAGATACGCAGTATTTT. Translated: CASSLGQGKTDTQYF.